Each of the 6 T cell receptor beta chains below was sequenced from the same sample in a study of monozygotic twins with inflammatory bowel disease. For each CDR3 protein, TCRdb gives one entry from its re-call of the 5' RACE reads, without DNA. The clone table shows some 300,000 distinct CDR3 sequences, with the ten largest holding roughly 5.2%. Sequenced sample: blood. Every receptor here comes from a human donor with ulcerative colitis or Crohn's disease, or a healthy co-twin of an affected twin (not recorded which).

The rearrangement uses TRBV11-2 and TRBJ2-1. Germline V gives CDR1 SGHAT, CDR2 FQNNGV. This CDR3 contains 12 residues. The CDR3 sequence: CASSETRYEQFF.

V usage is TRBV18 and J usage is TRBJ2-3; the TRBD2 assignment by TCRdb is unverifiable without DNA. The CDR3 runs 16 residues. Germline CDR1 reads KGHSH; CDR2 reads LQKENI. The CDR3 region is CASSPRGSGGKDTQYF.

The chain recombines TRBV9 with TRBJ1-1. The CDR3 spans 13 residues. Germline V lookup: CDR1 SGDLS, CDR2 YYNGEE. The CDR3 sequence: CASSVGRQARAFF.

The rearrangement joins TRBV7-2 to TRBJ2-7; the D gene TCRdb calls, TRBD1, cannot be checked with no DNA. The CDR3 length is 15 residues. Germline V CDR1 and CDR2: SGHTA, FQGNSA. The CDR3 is CASSNRGMSSYEQYF.

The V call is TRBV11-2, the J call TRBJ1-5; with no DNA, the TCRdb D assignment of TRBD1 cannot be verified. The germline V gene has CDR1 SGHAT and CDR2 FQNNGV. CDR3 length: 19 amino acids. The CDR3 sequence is CASSLVRPGQSLGNQPQHF.

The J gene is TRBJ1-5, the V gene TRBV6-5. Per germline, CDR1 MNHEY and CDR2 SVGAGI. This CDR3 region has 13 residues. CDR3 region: CASSYGPDQPQHF.